Listed here are 9 T cell receptor beta chains from one sample, sequenced in a study of T cells in localized non-small cell lung cancer. Measured with immunoSEQ multiplex PCR; TCRdb has only the in-frame clones, and not every one. This table holds some 51,000 clones, about nine tenths found once. The sample in question was peripheral blood, obtained before any cancer treatment. These receptors all stem from a woman between 35 and 75 years old with stage I lung adenocarcinoma.

The chain is built from TRBV5-1 and TRBJ1-1; perhaps TRBD1 as D (5 bases). V was pared by 0 bases and J by 6 bases, with 18 bases between. This CDR3 has 16 residues. The germline V gene has CDR1 SGHRS and CDR2 YFSETQ. Here the CDR3 DNA reads TGCGCCAGCAGCTTGGCCGTTGGCAGGGAACGGGCTGAAGCTTTCTTT. Protein sequence: CASSLAVGRERAEAFF.

The chain has TRBV7-8 and TRBJ2-7; D unclear. Trimming shortened V by 8 bases and J by 3 bases, and 11 bases separated the two germline ends. This CDR3 has 12 residues. Germline V gene data show CDR1 as SGHVS and CDR2 as FQNEAQ. The CDR3 spells CASSRDDYEQYF. CDR3 bases: TGTGCCAGCTCCCGAGACGACTACGAGCAGTACTTC.

The V gene is TRBV18, the J gene TRBJ1-1, with a weak D call TRBD1 (5 bases). The CDR3 totals 14 residues. Germline V gene lookup returns CDR1 KGHSH and CDR2 LQKENI. Trimming shortened V by 3 bases and J by 3 bases, and 11 bases separated the two germline ends. The CDR3 region has the DNA TGTGCCAGCTCACCGACCTTGGGGGACACTGAAGCTTTCTTT. This codes for CASSPTLGDTEAFF.

The chain recombines TRBV9 with TRBJ1-4; no definite D call. CDR1 SGDLS and CDR2 YYNGEE come from the germline V gene. Trimming shortened V by 0 bases and J by 3 bases, and 3 bases separated the two germline ends. The length of the CDR3 is 13 residues. The CDR3 DNA follows: TGTGCCAGCAGCGTAGTGCCTAATGAAAAACTGTTTTTT. Encoded protein: CASSVVPNEKLFF.

This clone has a single count. The chain links TRBV6-1 to TRBJ1-5; 7 bases are shared with TRBD1. The germline CDR1 and CDR2 sequences are MNHNS and SASEGT. Germline trimming cut 6 bases from V and 7 bases from J; bases unmatched to any gene: 9. The CDR3 sequence is 14 residues long. CDR3 in DNA: TGTGCCAGCAGCCCCGTGAGGGGGCGGCAGCCCCAGCATTTT. Its protein is CASSPVRGRQPQHF.

The V gene is TRBV6-5, the J gene TRBJ1-2; possibly TRBD1 for D (5 bases). Germline values: CDR1 MNHEY, CDR2 SVGAGI. The V end lost 2 bases, the J end lost 5 bases, and 9 bases lay between the germline ends. The CDR3 runs to 13 residues. CDR3 sequence reads: CASSYATAYGYTF. The CDR3 DNA sequence: TGTGCCAGCAGTTACGCGACAGCGTATGGCTACACCTTC.

V usage is TRBV18 and J usage is TRBJ2-6, with unresolved D. The CDR3 consists of 15 residues. The V gene's germline CDR1 is KGHSH and CDR2 LQKENI. V lost 3 bases to trimming and J lost 2 bases, with 8 bases between them. The CDR3 here is CASSPSGPGANVLTF. The CDR3 region has the DNA TGTGCCAGCTCACCGTCAGGTCCTGGGGCCAACGTCCTGACTTTC.

V is TRBV19 and J is TRBJ2-2, with 8 bases that match TRBD1. CDR1 is LNHDA and CDR2 is SQIVND in the germline V gene (reference sequence). Trimming removed 7 bases from V and 5 bases from J; junction bases left unmatched: 6. The CDR3 covers 14 residues. For the CDR3, the DNA is TGTGCCAGTAACCGGGACAGGACTACCGGGGAGCTGTTTTTT. Residues: CASNRDRTTGELFF. Using reference TRBV19 and TRBJ2-2 for the parts outside the CDR3, the full variable domain is DGGITQSPKYLFRKEGQNVTLSCEQNLNHDAMYWYRQDPGQGLRLIYYSQIVNDFQKGDIAEGYSVSREKKESFPLTVTSAQKNPTAFYLCASNRDRTTGELFFGEGSRLTVL.

The chain employs TRBV7-8 and TRBJ1-1; D may be TRBD1 (6 bases). The germline V gene encodes CDR1 SGHVS and CDR2 FQNEAQ. V lost 5 bases and J lost 5, with 9 bases in between. This CDR3 comprises 12 residues. The CDR3 reads CASSHRVTEAFF. For the CDR3, the DNA is TGTGCCAGCAGCCACAGGGTGACTGAAGCTTTCTTT.